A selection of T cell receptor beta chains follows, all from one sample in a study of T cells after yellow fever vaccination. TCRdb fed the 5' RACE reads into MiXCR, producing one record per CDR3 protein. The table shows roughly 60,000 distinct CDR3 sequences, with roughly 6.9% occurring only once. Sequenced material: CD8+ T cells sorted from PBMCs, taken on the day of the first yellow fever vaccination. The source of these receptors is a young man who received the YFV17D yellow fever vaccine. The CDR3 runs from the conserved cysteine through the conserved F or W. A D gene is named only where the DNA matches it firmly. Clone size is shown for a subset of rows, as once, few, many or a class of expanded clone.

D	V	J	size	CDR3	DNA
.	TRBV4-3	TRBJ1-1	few	CASSQLGPENTEAFF	TGCGCCAGCAGCCAACTGGGACCGGAGAACACTGAAGCTTTCTTT
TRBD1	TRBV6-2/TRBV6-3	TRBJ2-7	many	CASSYSTGGYEQYF	TGTGCCAGCAGTTACTCGACAGGGGGCTACGAGCAGTACTTC
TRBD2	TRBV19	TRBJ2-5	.	CASSTGLAETQYF	TGTGCCAGTAGCACGGGACTAGCGGAGACCCAGTACTTC
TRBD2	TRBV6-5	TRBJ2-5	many	CASRTLLGGAETQYF	TGTGCCAGCAGGACTCTCCTCGGGGGGGCCGAGACCCAGTACTTC
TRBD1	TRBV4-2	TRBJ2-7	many	CASSPETGGVGEQYF	TGTGCCAGCAGCCCAGAGACAGGGGGAGTGGGCGAGCAGTACTTC
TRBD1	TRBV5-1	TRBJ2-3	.	CASSHPTGESSAQYF	TGCGCCAGCAGCCACCCGACAGGGGAGTCGAGTGCGCAGTATTTT
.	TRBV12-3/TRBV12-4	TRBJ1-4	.	CASRLLLGATNEKLFF	TGTGCCAGCAGGCTCCTCCTGGGAGCAACTAATGAAAAACTGTTTTTT
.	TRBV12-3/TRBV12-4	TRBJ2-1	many	CASSPTYNEQFF	TGTGCCAGCAGTCCTACATACAATGAGCAGTTCTTC
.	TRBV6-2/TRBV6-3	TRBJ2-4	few	CASSYKIGTAGSIQYF	TGTGCCAGCAGTTACAAGATAGGGACAGCGGGGAGCATTCAGTACTTC
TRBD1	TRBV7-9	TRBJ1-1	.	CASSQTQGAKNTEAFF	TGTGCCAGCAGCCAAACTCAGGGGGCGAAGAACACTGAAGCTTTCTTT
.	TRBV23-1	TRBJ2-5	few	CASSHPGQPGQETQYF	TGCGCCAGCAGTCATCCAGGACAGCCGGGACAAGAGACCCAGTACTTC
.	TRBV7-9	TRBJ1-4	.	CASSLWQLGDEKLFF	TGTGCCAGCAGCTTATGGCAGCTGGGGGACGAAAAACTGTTTTTT
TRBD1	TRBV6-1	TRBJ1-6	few	CASRDPGQRNSPLHF	TGTGCCAGCCGGGACCCGGGACAGAGAAATTCACCCCTCCACTTT
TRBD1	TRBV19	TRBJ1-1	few	CASSPRDRSNTEAFF	TGTGCCAGTAGTCCCCGGGACAGAAGTAACACTGAAGCTTTCTTT
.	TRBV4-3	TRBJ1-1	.	CASSQDGPGGVGEAFF	TGCGCCAGCAGCCAAGATGGCCCCGGGGGAGTCGGTGAAGCTTTCTTT
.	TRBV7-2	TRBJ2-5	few	CASSFLTGQETQYF	TGTGCCAGCAGCTTCCTGACAGGTCAAGAGACCCAGTACTTC
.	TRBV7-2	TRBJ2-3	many	CASSLDGGTDTQYF	TGTGCCAGCAGCTTAGATGGGGGCACAGATACGCAGTATTTT
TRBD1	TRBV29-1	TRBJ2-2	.	CSVRKLGQEGTGELFF	TGCAGCGTTCGGAAACTCGGACAGGAAGGAACCGGGGAGCTGTTTTTT
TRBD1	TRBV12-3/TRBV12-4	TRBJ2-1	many	CASGDSYNEQFF	TGTGCCAGCGGGGACAGCTACAATGAGCAGTTCTTC
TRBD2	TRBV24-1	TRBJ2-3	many	CATSDSSGGARWAQYF	TGTGCCACCAGTGATTCTAGCGGGGGGGCCCGTTGGGCGCAGTATTTT
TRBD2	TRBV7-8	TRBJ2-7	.	CASSFDVLAGGIYEQYF	TGTGCCAGCAGCTTTGACGTTCTAGCGGGGGGCATCTACGAGCAGTACTTC
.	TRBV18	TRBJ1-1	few	CASSPPAGVTTEAFF	TGTGCCAGCTCACCCCCCGCAGGTGTAACCACTGAAGCTTTCTTT
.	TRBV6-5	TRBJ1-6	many	CASSPFGPANSPLHF	TGTGCCAGCAGTCCTTTCGGTCCCGCGAATTCACCCCTCCACTTT
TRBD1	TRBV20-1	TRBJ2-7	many	CSARVRDRGSEQYF	TGCAGTGCTAGAGTTCGGGACAGGGGTTCCGAGCAGTACTTC
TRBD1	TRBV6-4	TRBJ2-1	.	CASSPGDSSYNEQFF	TGTGCCAGCAGCCCCGGGGACAGTTCCTACAATGAGCAGTTCTTC
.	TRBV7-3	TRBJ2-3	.	CASSGPADTQYF	TGTGCCAGCAGCGGCCCGGCAGATACGCAGTATTTT
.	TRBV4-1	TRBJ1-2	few	CASSQVAVDGYTF	TGCGCCAGCAGCCAAGTGGCCGTGGATGGCTACACCTTC
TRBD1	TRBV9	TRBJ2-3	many	CASSVNGQGIDTQYF	TGTGCCAGCAGCGTAAATGGACAGGGAATAGATACGCAGTATTTT
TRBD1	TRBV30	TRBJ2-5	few	CAWSVQGETQYF	TGTGCCTGGAGTGTACAGGGGGAGACCCAGTACTTC